This T cell receptor beta chain was identified in a study of siplizumab effects on memory and regulatory T cells (dated by TCRdb to between 2018 and 2021). For the wider study: Across seven to nine responder-stimulator pairs, paired mixed lymphocyte reactions were conducted with siplizumab at roughly 1 ug/mL and without drug. The study looked at the effect of siplizumab, an anti-CD2 antibody, on alloreactive T-cell subsets in allogeneic mixed lymphocyte reactions made from human PBMCs. The research as a whole found: Among mappable alloreactive CD4+ clones, an average Treg-derived fraction of roughly 70% was observed with siplizumab, compared with 26.9% in control reactions. About 75-95% of proliferating CD4+ or CD8+ clones could not be given a naive or memory phenotype. The cumulative frequency of alloreactive sequences traceable to unstimulated CD4+ memory T cells was significantly reduced by siplizumab. Because sequences at frequencies below about 10^-5 were poorly captured, only a minor fraction of alloreactive clones could be mapped back to unstimulated subsets. Greater diversity appeared to be present in unstimulated naive T cells than in memory T cells, and a substantial contribution to the alloresponse seemed to be made by naive cells. No functional confirmation was obtained for the suppressive function of proliferating Tregs from siplizumab cultures.

Concerning this clone: What antigen it recognizes has not been identified. The record has no base qualities; no much larger clone is one base away.

Mixed lymphocyte reaction cells were cocultured at 37°C for roughly six days. After responder PBMCs were labelled with CFSE and stimulator PBMCs with Violet Dye, the two populations were combined at a 1:1 ratio. Sorted unstimulated T cells and proliferating T cells recovered from mixed lymphocyte reactions were subjected to TCRbeta CDR3 sequencing. Fresh whole blood from approximately 10 HLA-typed healthy donors was used to isolate PBMCs. After the mixed lymphocyte reaction, proliferating CFSE-low responder T cells were FACS-sorted for TCR sequencing. V trim: 2 bases; J trim: 5 bases; unmatched bases: 5. The CDR1 and CDR2 encoded by the germline V gene are MGHRA and YSYEKL. The CDR3, from cysteine to phenylalanine, totals 15 residues. The CDR3 DNA has 45 bases and is translated from base 1. The library was obtained by the immunoSEQ multiplex PCR assay. Roughly 100,000 TCR templates per sample were assayed by the deep sequencing platform. Genomic DNA extracted from sorted T cells was used for TCRbeta CDR3 sequencing. The study's processing was this. Clonal analysis of TCRbeta CDR3 data was done in the R programming language. Unstimulated samples were compared with post-reaction CFSE-low samples to define alloreactive CD4+ and CD8+ clones. Alloreactive CD4+ clones were assigned to regulatory or non-regulatory origin by matching sequences to sorted unstimulated Treg and non-Treg repertoires. TCRdb re-hosts the immuneACCESS table, in-frame sequences only. Its copies lack some clones; in the studies checked, an unresolved V gene accounts for under half of them, and the cause for the rest is not known. That table is the source of V, J and clone size, and D and trimming were worked out from the DNA. The sample table holds several thousand clones, of which 40% to 55% were seen once. The ten largest account for about 83% of the sample.

The chain is assembled from TRBV4-1 and TRBJ1-4; 7 nucleotides in the junction match TRBD1. The sequencing sample was made of CFSE-low (dividing) CD8+ T cells sorted from an allogeneic mixed lymphocyte reaction. This sequence was found in a human donor in good health; the cells came from an allogeneic mixed lymphocyte reaction. Some clones in this sample may be carry-over from other donors' samples. The CDR3 protein is CASSQYQGVNEKLFF. The nucleotide sequence reads as follows: TGCGCCAGCAGCCAATATCAGGGGGTAAATGAAAAACTGTTTTTT.